These T cell receptor beta chains were read from a single sample in a study of CD4 T cells in relation to SARS-CoV-2 and coronaviruses. Generated by immunoSEQ multiplex PCR, the TCRdb table keeps only in-frame clones and is missing some. The table lists tens of thousands of clones, just over 85% of them singletons. The sample comprised memory CD4+ T cells from PBMCs. The receptor set was obtained from a human donor in good health. Both conserved end residues are part of each CDR3.

TRBV11-2 | CASSLGPQTGGEKLFF
TRBV9 | CASSVTSTEDYYEQYF
TRBV6-2/TRBV6-3 | CASSYPTTGYTEAFF
TRBV5-1 | CASSLGGSQRNEQFF
TRBV2 | CASPLAGGHEQFF
TRBV30 | CAWSGTGNQPQHF
TRBV4-1 | CASSQERPGGTYEQYF
TRBV19 | CASSIPGQERNSPLHF
TRBV28 | CASSFLLAGVYEQYF
TRBV2 | CASNGQGNQPQHF
TRBV5-5 | CASRTGTGVSYEQYF
TRBV4-2 | CASSQGGDTDTQYF
TRBV19 | CASSIGQGQETQYF
TRBV7-2 | CASSPGPSSYEQYF
TRBV7-9 | CASSRTVEQYF
TRBV11-1 | CASSTGRREDGYTF
TRBV4-2 | CASSQHPGQAYNEQFF
TRBV9 | CASSVEGGGNTIYF
TRBV7-8 | CASSKKPGQTSPTYEQYF
TRBV18 | CASSPFEAGGKETQYF
TRBV7-9 | CASGLGDRNTIYF
TRBV10-2 | CASSETGGWGQNIQYF
TRBV18 | CASSLRTGRNEKLFF
TRBV24-1 | CATSDSGLADTQYF
TRBV7-9 | CASSPTGGVYEQYF
TRBV7-2 | CASSSKSRSSYNEQFF
TRBV19 | CASSIDHLRVGSGILGELFF
TRBV28 | CASSGLGLAGITDTQYF
TRBV28 | CASSQMLSEQFF
TRBV18 | CASSPAENTEAFF
TRBV5-4 | CASSLGGGSTDTQYF
TRBV2 | CASSGGTTQYF
TRBV15 | CATSRGSTGYNEQFF
TRBV5-1 | CASSLGRADTQYF
TRBV2 | CASSDAGGIGYTF
TRBV29-1 | CSVEDVRGISYEQYF
TRBV5-1 | CASSAVGYEQFF
TRBV10-3 | CAIRTGTSGYNEQFF
TRBV6-5 | CASSPTLFRGGYTF
TRBV19 | CASSIGLAGGGNEQFF
TRBV10-3 | CAISEEIQGLGAFF
TRBV5-1 | CASGPLAGSNTGELFF
TRBV28 | CASSRDRGGLAKNIQYF
TRBV3-1/TRBV3-2 | CASSQRLASSGANVLTF